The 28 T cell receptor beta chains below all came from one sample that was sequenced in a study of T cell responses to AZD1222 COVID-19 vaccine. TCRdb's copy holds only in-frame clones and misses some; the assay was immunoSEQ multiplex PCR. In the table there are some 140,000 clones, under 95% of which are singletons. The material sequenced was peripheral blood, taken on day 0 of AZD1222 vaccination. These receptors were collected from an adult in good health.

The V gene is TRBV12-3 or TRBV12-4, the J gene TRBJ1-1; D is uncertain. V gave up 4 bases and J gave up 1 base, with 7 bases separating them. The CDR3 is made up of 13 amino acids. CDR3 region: CASSWTENTEAFF. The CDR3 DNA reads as TGTGCCAGCAGTTGGACTGAGAACACTGAAGCTTTCTTT.

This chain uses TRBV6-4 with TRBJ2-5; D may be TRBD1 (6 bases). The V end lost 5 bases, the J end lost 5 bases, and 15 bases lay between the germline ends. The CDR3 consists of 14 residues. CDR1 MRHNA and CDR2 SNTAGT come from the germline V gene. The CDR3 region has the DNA TGTGCCAGCAGTCCCGACTTTGGGGGCGAGACCCAGTACTTC. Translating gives CASSPDFGGETQYF.

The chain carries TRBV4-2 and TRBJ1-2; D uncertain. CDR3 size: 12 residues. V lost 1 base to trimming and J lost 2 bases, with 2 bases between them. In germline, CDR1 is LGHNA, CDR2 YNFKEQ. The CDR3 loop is CASSQGNYGYTF. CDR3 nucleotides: TGTGCCAGCAGCCAAGGAAACTATGGCTACACCTTC.

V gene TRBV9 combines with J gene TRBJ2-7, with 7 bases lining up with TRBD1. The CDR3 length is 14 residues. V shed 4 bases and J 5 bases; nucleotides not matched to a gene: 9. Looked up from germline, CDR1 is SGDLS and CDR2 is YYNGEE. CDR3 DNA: TGTGCCAGCAGCAGGGGGCTCTGGGAAGACGAGCAGTACTTC. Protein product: CASSRGLWEDEQYF.

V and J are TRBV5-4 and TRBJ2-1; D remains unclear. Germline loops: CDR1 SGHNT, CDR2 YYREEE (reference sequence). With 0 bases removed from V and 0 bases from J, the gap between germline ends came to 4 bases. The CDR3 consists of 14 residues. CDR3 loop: CASSLGNSYNEQFF. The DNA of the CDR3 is TGTGCCAGCAGCTTGGGCAACTCCTACAATGAGCAGTTCTTC. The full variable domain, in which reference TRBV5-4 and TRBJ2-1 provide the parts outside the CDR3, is ETGVTQSPTHLIKTRGQQVTLRCSSQSGHNTVSWYQQALGQGPQFIFQYYREEENGRGNFPPRFSGLQFPNYSSELNVNALELDDSALYLCASSLGNSYNEQFFGPGTRLTVL.

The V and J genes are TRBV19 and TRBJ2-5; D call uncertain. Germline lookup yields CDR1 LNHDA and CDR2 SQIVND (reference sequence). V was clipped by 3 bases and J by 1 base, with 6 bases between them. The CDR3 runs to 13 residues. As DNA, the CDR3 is TGTGCCAGTAGTATGACGTTCCAAGAGACCCAGTACTTC. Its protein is CASSMTFQETQYF.

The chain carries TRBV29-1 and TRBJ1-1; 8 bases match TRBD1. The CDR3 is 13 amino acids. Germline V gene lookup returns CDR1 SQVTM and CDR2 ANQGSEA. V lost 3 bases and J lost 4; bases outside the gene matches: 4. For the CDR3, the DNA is TGCAGCGTTGAGGGGCAGGGGGCCACTGAAGCTTTCTTT. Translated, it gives CSVEGQGATEAFF. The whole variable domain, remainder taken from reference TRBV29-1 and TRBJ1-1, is SAVISQKPSRDICQRGTSLTIQCQVDSQVTMMFWYRQQPGQSLTLIATANQGSEATYESGFVIDKFPISRPNLTFSTLTVSNMSPEDSSIYLCSVEGQGATEAFFGQGTRLTVV.

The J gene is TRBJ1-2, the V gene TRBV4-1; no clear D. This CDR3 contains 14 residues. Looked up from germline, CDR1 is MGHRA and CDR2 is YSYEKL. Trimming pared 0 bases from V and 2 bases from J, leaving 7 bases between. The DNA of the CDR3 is TGCGCCAGCAGCCAAGATTCCCGAAACTATGGCTACACCTTC. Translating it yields CASSQDSRNYGYTF.

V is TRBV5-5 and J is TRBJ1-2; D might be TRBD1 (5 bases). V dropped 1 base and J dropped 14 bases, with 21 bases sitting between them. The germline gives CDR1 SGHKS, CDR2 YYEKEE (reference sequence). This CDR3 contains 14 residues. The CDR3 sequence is CASSLSGTAGWDTF. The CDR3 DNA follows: TGTGCCAGCAGCTTGTCTGGGACGGCAGGTTGGGATACCTTC.

The CDR3 reads CASSLGPGTGYSPLHF. The CDR3 DNA reads as TGTGCCAGCAGCTTAGGCCCCGGGACAGGGTATTCACCCCTCCACTTT. The V gene is TRBV13, the J gene TRBJ1-6; 9 positions match TRBD1. The germline V gene encodes CDR1 PRHDT and CDR2 FYEKMQ (reference sequence). The CDR3 runs 16 residues. V lost 0 bases to trimming and J lost 8 bases; unmatched junction nucleotides: 5.

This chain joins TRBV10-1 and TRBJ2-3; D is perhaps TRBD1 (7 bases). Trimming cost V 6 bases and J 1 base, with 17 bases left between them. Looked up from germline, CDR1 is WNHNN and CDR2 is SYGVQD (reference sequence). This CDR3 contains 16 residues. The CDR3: CASRTGRNGRTDTQYF. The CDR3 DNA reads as TGCGCCAGCAGGACAGGGAGGAACGGCCGCACAGATACGCAGTATTTT.

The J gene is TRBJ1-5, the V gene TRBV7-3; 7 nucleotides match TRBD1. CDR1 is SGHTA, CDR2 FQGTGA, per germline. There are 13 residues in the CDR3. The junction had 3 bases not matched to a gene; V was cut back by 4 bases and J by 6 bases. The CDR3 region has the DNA TGTGCCAGCAGCTCCCAGGGGGGTCAGCCCCAGCATTTT. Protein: CASSSQGGQPQHF.

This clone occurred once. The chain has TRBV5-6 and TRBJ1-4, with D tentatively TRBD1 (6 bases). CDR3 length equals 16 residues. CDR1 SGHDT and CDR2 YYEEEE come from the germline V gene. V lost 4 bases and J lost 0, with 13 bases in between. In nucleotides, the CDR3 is TGTGCCAGCAGCCGAGGGGGAAGGGCAACTAATGAAAAACTGTTTTTT. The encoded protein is CASSRGGRATNEKLFF.

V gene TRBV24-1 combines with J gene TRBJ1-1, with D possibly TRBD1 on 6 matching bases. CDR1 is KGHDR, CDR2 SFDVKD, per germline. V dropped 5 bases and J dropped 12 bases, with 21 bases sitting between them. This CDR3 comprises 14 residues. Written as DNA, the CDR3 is TGTGCCACCAGTGCCCTTCAGGGGCCCGGGGGGACTTTCTTT. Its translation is CATSALQGPGGTFF.

The chain's CDR3 is CASSYAYMNTEAFF. The CDR3 DNA reads TGTGCCAGCAGTTACGCCTATATGAACACTGAAGCTTTCTTT. This chain connects TRBV6-5 to TRBJ1-1; D ambiguous. Trimming took 2 bases from V and 0 from J, leaving 7 bases between them. The CDR3 covers 14 residues. The germline gives CDR1 MNHEY, CDR2 SVGAGI.

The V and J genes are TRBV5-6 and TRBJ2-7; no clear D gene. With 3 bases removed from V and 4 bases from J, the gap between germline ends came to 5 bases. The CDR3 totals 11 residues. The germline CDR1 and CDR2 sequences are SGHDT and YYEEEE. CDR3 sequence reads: CASSWKYEQYF. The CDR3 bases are TGTGCCAGCAGCTGGAAGTACGAGCAGTACTTC.

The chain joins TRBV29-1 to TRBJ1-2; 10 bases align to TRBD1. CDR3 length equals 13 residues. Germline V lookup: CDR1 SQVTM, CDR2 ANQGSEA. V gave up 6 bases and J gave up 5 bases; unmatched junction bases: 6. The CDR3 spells CSVTGQGGYGYTF. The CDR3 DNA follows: TGCAGCGTAACAGGACAGGGGGGGTATGGCTACACCTTC. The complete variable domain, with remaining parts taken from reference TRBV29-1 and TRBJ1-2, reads SAVISQKPSRDICQRGTSLTIQCQVDSQVTMMFWYRQQPGQSLTLIATANQGSEATYESGFVIDKFPISRPNLTFSTLTVSNMSPEDSSIYLCSVTGQGGYGYTFGSGTRLTVV.

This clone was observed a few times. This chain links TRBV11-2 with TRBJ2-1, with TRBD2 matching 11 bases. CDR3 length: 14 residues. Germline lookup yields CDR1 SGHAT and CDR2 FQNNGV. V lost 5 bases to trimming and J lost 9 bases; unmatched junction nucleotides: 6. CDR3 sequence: CASSRLAGGSEQFF. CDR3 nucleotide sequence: TGTGCCAGCAGCAGGCTAGCGGGAGGCAGTGAGCAGTTCTTC.

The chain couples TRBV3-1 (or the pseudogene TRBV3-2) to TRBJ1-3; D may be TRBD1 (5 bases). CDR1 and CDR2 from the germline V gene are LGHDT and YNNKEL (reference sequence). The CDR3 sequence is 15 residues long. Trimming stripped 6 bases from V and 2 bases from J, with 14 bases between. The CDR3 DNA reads TGTGCCAGCAGTCTCTCAGGGCCGGCTGGAAACACCATATATTTT. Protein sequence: CASSLSGPAGNTIYF.

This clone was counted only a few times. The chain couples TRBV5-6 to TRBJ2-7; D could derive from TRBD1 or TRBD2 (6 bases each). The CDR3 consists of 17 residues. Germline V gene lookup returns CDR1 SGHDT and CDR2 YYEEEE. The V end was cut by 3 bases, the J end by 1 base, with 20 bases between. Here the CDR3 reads CASSSRGGRRLSYEQYF. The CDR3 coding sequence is TGTGCCAGCAGCTCCCGAGGGGGGAGGCGACTTTCCTACGAGCAGTACTTC.

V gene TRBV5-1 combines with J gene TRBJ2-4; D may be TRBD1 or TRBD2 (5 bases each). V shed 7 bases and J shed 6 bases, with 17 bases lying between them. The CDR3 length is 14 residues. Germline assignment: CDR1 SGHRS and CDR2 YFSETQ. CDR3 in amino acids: CASSEGRAANIQYF. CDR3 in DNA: TGCGCCAGCTCAGAGGGGAGAGCGGCAAACATTCAGTACTTC.

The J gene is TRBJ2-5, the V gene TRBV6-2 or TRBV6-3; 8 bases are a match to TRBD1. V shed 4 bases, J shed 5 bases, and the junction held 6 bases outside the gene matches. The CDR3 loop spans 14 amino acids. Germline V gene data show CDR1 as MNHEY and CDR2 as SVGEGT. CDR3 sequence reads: CASSFWDRLETQYF. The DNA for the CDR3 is TGTGCCAGCAGTTTTTGGGACAGGCTCGAGACCCAGTACTTC.

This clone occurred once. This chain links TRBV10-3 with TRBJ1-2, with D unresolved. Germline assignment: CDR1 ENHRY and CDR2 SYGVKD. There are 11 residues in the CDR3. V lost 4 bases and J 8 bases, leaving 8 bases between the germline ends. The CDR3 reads CAISGREGYTF. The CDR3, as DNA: TGTGCCATCAGTGGTCGTGAGGGCTACACCTTC.

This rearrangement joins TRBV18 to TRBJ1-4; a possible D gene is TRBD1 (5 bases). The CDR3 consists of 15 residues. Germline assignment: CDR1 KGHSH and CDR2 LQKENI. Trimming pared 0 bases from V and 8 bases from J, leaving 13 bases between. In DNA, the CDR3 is TGTGCCAGCTCACCACCCGGGACCAGAGAGGAAAAACTGTTTTTT. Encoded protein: CASSPPGTREEKLFF. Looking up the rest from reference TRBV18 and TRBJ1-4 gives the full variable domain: NAGVMQNPRHLVRRRGQEARLRCSPMKGHSHVYWYRQLPEEGLKFMVYLQKENIIDESGMPKERFSAEFPKEGPSILRIQQVVRGDSAAYFCASSPPGTREEKLFFGSGTQLSVL.

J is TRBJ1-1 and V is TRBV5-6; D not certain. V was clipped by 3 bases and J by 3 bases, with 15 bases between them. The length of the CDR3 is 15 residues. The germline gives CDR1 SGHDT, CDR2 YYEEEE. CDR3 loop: CASSSVRSGYTEAFF. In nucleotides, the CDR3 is TGTGCCAGCAGCTCCGTCAGGAGTGGGTACACTGAAGCTTTCTTT.

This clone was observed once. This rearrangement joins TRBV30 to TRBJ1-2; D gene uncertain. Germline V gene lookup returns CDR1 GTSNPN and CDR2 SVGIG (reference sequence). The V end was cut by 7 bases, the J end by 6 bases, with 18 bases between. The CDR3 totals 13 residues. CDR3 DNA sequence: TGTGCCTCAGAACCGACCGGGCAAAATGGCTACACCTTC. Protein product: CASEPTGQNGYTF.

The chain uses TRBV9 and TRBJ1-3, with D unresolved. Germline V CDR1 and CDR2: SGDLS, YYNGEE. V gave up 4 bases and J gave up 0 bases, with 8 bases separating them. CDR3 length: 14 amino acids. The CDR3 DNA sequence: TGTGCCAGCAGCAGTCAAAACTCTGGAAACACCATATATTTT. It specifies CASSSQNSGNTIYF. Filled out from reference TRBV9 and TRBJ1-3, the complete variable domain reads DSGVTQTPKHLITATGQRVTLRCSPRSGDLSVYWYQQSLDQGLQFLIQYYNGEERAKGNILERFSAQQFPDLHSELNLSSLELGDSALYFCASSSQNSGNTIYFGEGSWLTVV.

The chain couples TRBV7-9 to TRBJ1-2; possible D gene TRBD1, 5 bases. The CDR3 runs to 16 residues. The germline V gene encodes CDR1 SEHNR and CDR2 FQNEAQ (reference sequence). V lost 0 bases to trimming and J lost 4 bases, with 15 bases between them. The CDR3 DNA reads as TGTGCCAGCAGCTTAGCAGGTGGGGCCATATCCTATGGCTACACCTTC. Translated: CASSLAGGAISYGYTF.